What follows are 27 T cell receptor beta chains derived from one specimen sequenced in a study of circulating CD8 cells and anti-PD-1 response in melanoma. The QIAseq Immune Repertoire TCR panel built the libraries from around 15 ng of total RNA. MiXCR, run by TCRdb on the reads, gives a single entry per CDR3 protein. The sample yields roughly 200 distinct CDR3 sequences, around 9.2% seen once. From live CD3+CD8+TCRalphabeta+ cells, four PD-1 and/or TIGIT subsets were sorted. The specimen comprised CD8+ T cells from PBMCs, sampled at baseline or after one month of anti-PD-1 therapy (not recorded which). The source is a human donor with melanoma.

This clonotype is categorized as large. The chain carries TRBV20-1 and TRBJ2-3, with TRBD2 matching 14 bases. Looked up from germline, CDR1 is DFQATT and CDR2 is SNEGSKA (reference sequence). The V and J ends lost 2 bases and 0 bases, in that order; junction bases with no gene match: 13. This CDR3 has 20 amino acids. This chain's CDR3 is CSARPPGLAGGTTSTDTQYF. CDR3 nucleotide sequence: TGCAGTGCTAGACCCCCTGGACTAGCGGGAGGTACCACTAGCACAGATACGCAGTATTTT.

By proportion, this clonotype is large. This sequence joins TRBV9 and TRBJ1-1, with D possibly TRBD1 on 5 matching bases. CDR3 size: 15 residues. V was shortened by 0 bases and J by 6 bases, with 15 bases between the two germline ends. Germline V gene data show CDR1 as SGDLS and CDR2 as YYNGEE. The CDR3 bases are TGTGCCAGCAGCGTAGCTGAGGGGCTGTACGCTGAAGCTTTCTTT. It codes for CASSVAEGLYAEAFF.

This clonotype is categorized as large. The chain is built from TRBV5-5 and TRBJ2-7; 8 nucleotides align to TRBD1. The V segment lost 0 bases and the J segment 5 bases; nucleotides outside the gene matches: 4. The CDR3 has 14 residues. Germline CDR1 SGHKS, CDR2 YYEKEE (reference sequence). CDR3 residues: CASSLEGQGHEQYF. CDR3 DNA: TGTGCCAGCAGCTTGGAAGGACAGGGCCACGAGCAGTACTTC.

This sequence joins TRBV19 and TRBJ2-1; D not certain. CDR1 LNHDA and CDR2 SQIVND come from the germline V gene (reference sequence). The CDR3 contains 13 residues. CDR3 protein: CGSRSPLYNEQFF. CDR3 DNA sequence: TGTGGGTCTCGGTCCCCTCTCTACAATGAGCAGTTCTTC. Full variable domain (remainder filled in from reference TRBV19 and TRBJ2-1): DGGITQSPKYLFRKEGQNVTLSCEQNLNHDAMYWYRQDPGQGLRLIYYSQIVNDFQKGDIAEGYSVSREKKESFPLTVTSAQKNPTAFYLCGSRSPLYNEQFFGPGTRLTVL.

In this sample, this clonotype turned up a few times. The rearrangement uses TRBV5-1 and TRBJ2-7; the D is unclear. This CDR3 contains 13 residues. Germline V lookup: CDR1 SGHRS, CDR2 YFSETQ. V dropped 0 bases and J dropped 6 bases, with 10 bases sitting between them. The CDR3 is CASSLGPWGEQYF. For the CDR3, the DNA is TGCGCCAGCAGCTTGGGACCTTGGGGCGAGCAGTACTTC. The whole variable domain, remainder taken from reference TRBV5-1 and TRBJ2-7, is KAGVTQTPRYLIKTRGQQVTLSCSPISGHRSVSWYQQTPGQGLQFLFEYFSETQRNKGNFPGRFSGRQFSNSRSEMNVSTLELGDSALYLCASSLGPWGEQYFGPGTRLTVT.

The sample holds a few counts of this clonotype. With a much larger clone just one base away, this may be a read error. This chain joins TRBV6-2 or TRBV6-3 and TRBJ2-1, with D uncertain. The CDR3 runs to 12 residues. Germline CDR1 and CDR2: MNHEY and SVGEGT. The CDR3 DNA sequence: TGTGCCAGCAGTTACCCGGACCCAGAGCAGTCCTTC. Its translation: CASSYPDPEQSF.

By sample share, this clonotype is large. The CDR3 spells CASSVGQAYEQYF. CDR3 bases: TGTGCCAGCAGCGTAGGACAGGCCTACGAGCAGTACTTC. The chain carries TRBV7-8 and TRBJ2-7; 7 bases are a match to TRBD1. The CDR3 has 13 amino acids. V was clipped by 5 bases and J by 2 bases; unmatched bases: 3. Germline CDR1 is SGHVS and CDR2 is FQNEAQ.

This clonotype showed up just a few times. This may stem from a read error, because a much larger clone lies one nucleotide away. Because it lacks the conserved phenylalanine or tryptophan at the end, this CDR3 is likely a read error. The chain uses TRBV27 and TRBJ2-1; D call uncertain. CDR1 MNHEY and CDR2 SMNVEV come from the germline V gene (reference sequence). CDR3 length: 13 residues. Trimming stripped 5 bases from V and 10 bases from J, with 15 bases between. The CDR3 DNA reads as TGTGCCAGCAGTCCCACGACTGCCGCGGAGCAGTTCTCC. Protein: CASSPTTAAEQFS.

By frequency in the sample, this clonotype is medium-sized. This chain's CDR3 is CSVLRTGELFF. In DNA, the CDR3 is TGCAGTGTCCTTCGTACCGGGGAGCTGTTTTTT. The chain combines TRBV29-1 with TRBJ2-2; D unclear. This CDR3 has 11 amino acids. Looked up from germline, CDR1 is SQVTM and CDR2 is ANQGSEA.

This clonotype is large (0.1 to 1%). The V and J genes are TRBV27 and TRBJ2-5, with 12 bases identical to TRBD2. CDR3 length: 16 amino acids. J gave up 4 bases and V 5 bases, and 8 bases lay outside the gene matches. Germline V lookup: CDR1 MNHEY, CDR2 SMNVEV (reference sequence). CDR3 protein: CASSEGLAGLLETQYF. The CDR3 DNA follows: TGTGCCAGCAGTGAGGGACTAGCGGGTCTGTTAGAGACCCAGTACTTC.

With regard to this clonotype: The conserved final phenylalanine or tryptophan is absent from the CDR3, which likely points to a read error. The rearrangement joins TRBV7-3 to TRBJ2-3, with 7 positions matching TRBD1. The end of the DNA aligns better with TRBJ1-5, so the J call may be wrong. This CDR3 has 16 amino acids. Germline lookup yields CDR1 SGHTA and CDR2 FQGTGA. This CDR3 is CASSLIAGGETDTQHL. For the CDR3, the DNA is TGTGCCAGCAGCTTAATTGCAGGGGGAGAAACAGATACGCAGCATCTT.

In this sample, this clonotype is hyperexpanded (1% or more). The genes are TRBV11-2 and TRBJ2-7; 7 bases are shared with TRBD1. Germline lookup yields CDR1 SGHAT and CDR2 FQNNGV. V trimming: 7 bases; J trimming: 3 bases; junction bases outside the gene matches: 9. The CDR3 has 14 residues. Written as DNA, the CDR3 is TGTGCCAGCAACCCCGGGACAGTAGACTACGAGCAGTACTTC. Encoded protein: CASNPGTVDYEQYF.

By sample fraction, this clonotype is large. This chain uses TRBV4-1 with TRBJ2-7; D may be TRBD1 or TRBD2 (5 bases each). This CDR3 is 13 amino acids long. Germline CDR1 is MGHRA and CDR2 is YSYEKL. Trimming took off 0 bases at V and 12 bases at J, with 15 bases between the two ends. The CDR3 loop reads CASSQDWAQGRYF. CDR3 DNA sequence: TGCGCCAGCAGCCAAGATTGGGCGCAGGGACGGTACTTC.

This clonotype is categorized as large (0.1 to 1%). The chain joins TRBV7-2 to TRBJ2-1; 7 bases line up with TRBD2. CDR1 is SGHTA and CDR2 is FQGNSA in the germline V gene. Trimming removed 5 bases from V and 1 base from J; junction bases left unmatched: 5. The CDR3 spans 15 residues. The CDR3 nucleotides read TGTGCCAGCAGCGCCCTGGGACTATCCTACAATGAGCAGTTCTTC. It specifies CASSALGLSYNEQFF.

By sample share, this clonotype is large. J is TRBJ2-3 and V is TRBV7-3, with TRBD1 matching over 7 bases. The CDR3 loop spans 16 amino acids. Germline values: CDR1 SGHTA, CDR2 FQGTGA. V lost 1 base and J lost 3; bases outside the gene matches: 7. CDR3 in DNA: TGTGCCAGCAGCTTAATTGCAGGGGGAGAAACAGATACGCAGTATTTT. It yields the protein CASSLIAGGETDTQYF.

This chain links TRBV14 with TRBJ2-7, with D uncertain. CDR3 length: 16 residues. Trimming cost V 4 bases and J 2 bases, with 18 bases left between them. Germline V CDR1 and CDR2: SGHDN, FVKESK. For the CDR3, the DNA is TGTGCCAGCAGCCTGCTGGATAAGAAAATAGCCTACGAGCAGTACTTC. Its translation is CASSLLDKKIAYEQYF.

This clonotype is categorized as large. This sequence joins TRBV13 and TRBJ2-3; 9 nucleotides line up with TRBD2. The trim removed 6 bases at V and 0 bases at J, leaving 10 bases unmatched. The CDR3 sequence is 17 residues long. Germline V gene data show CDR1 as PRHDT and CDR2 as FYEKMQ (reference sequence). The CDR3 nucleotides are TGTGCCAGCAGAACATCAAGTAGCGGGAGTAGCACAGATACGCAGTATTTT. Its translation: CASRTSSSGSSTDTQYF.

The chain is built from TRBV5-5 and TRBJ2-7, with 10 bases matching TRBD2. Trimming removed 4 bases from V and 0 bases from J; junction bases left unmatched: 7. Germline CDR1 SGHKS, CDR2 YYEKEE (reference sequence). The CDR3 contains 16 residues. For the CDR3, the DNA is TGTGCCAGCAGCCCCTTACTAGCGGGAAGCTCCTACGAGCAGTACTTC. It encodes CASSPLLAGSSYEQYF.

This clonotype rates as medium-sized. The chain uses TRBV29-1 and TRBJ2-1; 9 nucleotides align to TRBD2. The CDR3 contains 18 residues. Germline V CDR1 and CDR2: SQVTM, ANQGSEA. After removal of 7 bases from V and 0 bases from J, the junction contained 16 bases not matched to a gene. DNA for the CDR3: TGCAGCGCCCCCCGGAGCGGGAGGCCTCCATTCTCCTACAATGAGCAGTTCTTC. Its translation is CSAPRSGRPPFSYNEQFF.

This clonotype is termed large. The germline gene is not matched at one end of the junction; a read error may be the cause. This chain's CDR3 is CSVTGGVNEQVF. CDR3 DNA: TGCAGCGTTACAGGGGGTGTGAATGAGCAGGTCTTC. This sequence joins TRBV29-1 and TRBJ2-1, with 8 bases aligning to TRBD1. This CDR3 comprises 12 residues. Germline values: CDR1 SQVTM, CDR2 ANQGSEA.

This clonotype is deemed medium-sized. This chain joins TRBV27 and TRBJ2-7; weak D call: TRBD1 (5 bases). The CDR3 consists of 13 residues. Germline CDR1 MNHEY, CDR2 SMNVEV (reference sequence). Trimming took 5 bases from V and 7 from J, leaving 15 bases between them. The CDR3 DNA reads as TGTGCCAGCAGTCCGACAGTGGCGGCTGAGCAGTACTTC. Its protein is CASSPTVAAEQYF.

This clonotype counts as hyperexpanded (1% or more). The junction departs from the called germline gene at one end, perhaps through a read error. The V call is TRBV2, the J call TRBJ1-5, with 12 bases that match TRBD1. The CDR3 length is 15 residues. In germline, CDR1 is SNHLY, CDR2 FYNNEI. The DNA of the CDR3 is TGTGCCAGCAGGGAAGGGACAGGGGGCTTTCAGCCCCAGCATTTT. It encodes CASREGTGGFQPQHF.

This clonotype is classed as medium-sized. J is TRBJ2-7 and V is TRBV7-2; possible D gene TRBD1, 5 bases. V lost 1 base and J 0 bases, leaving 13 bases between the germline ends. CDR1 and CDR2 from the germline V gene are SGHTA and FQGNSA. The CDR3 consists of 16 residues. As DNA, the CDR3 is TGTGCCAGCAGCTTAGAGGGGTCGGGCCGCTCCTACGAGCAGTACTTC. Translating gives CASSLEGSGRSYEQYF.

The rearrangement links TRBV27 to TRBJ2-5; 12 positions agree with TRBD2. CDR3 length equals 15 residues. After removal of 8 bases from V and 1 base from J, the junction contained 5 bases not matched to a gene. The germline CDR1 and CDR2 sequences are MNHEY and SMNVEV (reference sequence). The DNA of the CDR3 is TGTGCCAGCCAAGGACTAGCGGGGCTCCAAGAGACCCAGTACTTC. It specifies CASQGLAGLQETQYF.

J is TRBJ2-1 and V is TRBV29-1, with D maybe TRBD2 (6 bases). Germline CDR1 SQVTM, CDR2 ANQGSEA. The CDR3 covers 14 residues. Written as DNA, the CDR3 is TGCAGTGCTAGTCCCGGGAGAGGCTACAATGAGCAGTTCTTC. Translating it yields CSASPGRGYNEQFF.

This clonotype is classed as medium-sized. The V call is TRBV30, the J call TRBJ1-1; D remains unclear. Germline V gene data show CDR1 as GTSNPN and CDR2 as SVGIG (reference sequence). V lost 5 bases to trimming and J lost 7 bases, with 8 bases between them. CDR3 length: 10 amino acids. In DNA form, the CDR3 reads TGTGCCTGGCGGGTCCTTGAAGCTTTCTTT. It specifies CAWRVLEAFF.

There are a few counts of this clonotype. Given a much more abundant clone one base away, this may be a read error. This rearrangement joins TRBV19 to TRBJ2-1; 7 nucleotides match TRBD1. The CDR3 has 13 residues. Germline values: CDR1 LNHDA, CDR2 SQIVND (reference sequence). With V trimmed by 5 bases and J by 9 bases, 7 bases remained unmatched. DNA for the CDR3: TGTGCCAGTAGTGTGACAGGGTGGACTGAGCAGTTCTTC. Translating it yields CASSVTGWTEQFF. Combining the CDR3 with reference TRBV19 and TRBJ2-1 gives the whole variable domain DGGITQSPKYLFRKEGQNVTLSCEQNLNHDAMYWYRQDPGQGLRLIYYSQIVNDFQKGDIAEGYSVSREKKESFPLTVTSAQKNPTAFYLCASSVTGWTEQFFGPGTRLTVL.